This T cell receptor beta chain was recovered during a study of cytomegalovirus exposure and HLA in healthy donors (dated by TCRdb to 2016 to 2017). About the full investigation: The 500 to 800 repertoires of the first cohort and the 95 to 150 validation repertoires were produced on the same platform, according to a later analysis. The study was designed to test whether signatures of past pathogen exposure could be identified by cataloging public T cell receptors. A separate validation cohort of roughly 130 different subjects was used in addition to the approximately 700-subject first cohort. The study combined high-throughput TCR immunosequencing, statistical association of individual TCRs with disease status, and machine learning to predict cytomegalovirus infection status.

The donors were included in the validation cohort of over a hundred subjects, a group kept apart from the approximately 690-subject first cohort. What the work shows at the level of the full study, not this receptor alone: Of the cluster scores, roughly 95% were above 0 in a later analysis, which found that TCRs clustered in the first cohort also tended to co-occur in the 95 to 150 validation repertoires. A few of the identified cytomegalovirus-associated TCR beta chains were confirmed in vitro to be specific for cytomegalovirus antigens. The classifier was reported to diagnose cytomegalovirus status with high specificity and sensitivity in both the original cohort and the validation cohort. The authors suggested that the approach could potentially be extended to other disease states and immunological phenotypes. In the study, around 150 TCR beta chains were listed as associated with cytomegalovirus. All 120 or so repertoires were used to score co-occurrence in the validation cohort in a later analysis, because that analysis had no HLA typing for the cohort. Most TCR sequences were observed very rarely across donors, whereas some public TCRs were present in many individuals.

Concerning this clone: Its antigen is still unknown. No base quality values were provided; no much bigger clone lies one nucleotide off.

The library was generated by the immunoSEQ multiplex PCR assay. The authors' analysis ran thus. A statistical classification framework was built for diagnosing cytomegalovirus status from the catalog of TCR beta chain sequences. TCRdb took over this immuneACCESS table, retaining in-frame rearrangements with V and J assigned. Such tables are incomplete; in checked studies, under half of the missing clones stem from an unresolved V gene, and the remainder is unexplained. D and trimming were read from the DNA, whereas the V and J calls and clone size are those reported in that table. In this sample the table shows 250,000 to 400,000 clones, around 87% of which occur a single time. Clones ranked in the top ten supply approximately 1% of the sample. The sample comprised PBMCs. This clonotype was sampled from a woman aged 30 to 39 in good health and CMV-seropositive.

This receptor carries the CDR3 CASSLTGQDNQPQHF. The DNA reads TGTGCCAGCAGCCTTACCGGACAGGACAATCAGCCCCAGCATTTT. In this chain, TRBV9 is recombined with TRBJ1-5, with 7 middle bases fitting TRBD1. CDR1 SGDLS and CDR2 YYNGEE are derived from the germline V gene. From cysteine to phenylalanine, the CDR3 is 15 amino acids long. Only the CDR3 region is kept as DNA, spanning 45 bases read in frame from base 1. Germline trimming amounts to 4 bases on V and 3 bases on J, with 7 as the count of junction bases outside the gene matches.